One sample yielded the 16 T cell receptor beta chains listed below, sequenced in a study of blood T cell repertoires in COVID-19. Clones were read by immunoSEQ multiplex PCR, and TCRdb kept only the in-frame ones, dropping some. The table has some 94,000 clones, 72% seen once. Specimen: peripheral blood. The receptors come from a woman between 55 and 75 years old in a cohort sampled during active or convalescent COVID-19.

J is TRBJ2-1 and V is TRBV7-9, with TRBD1 matching over 10 bases. The V and J ends lost 5 bases and 7 bases, in that order; junction bases with no gene match: 5. The CDR3 consists of 14 residues. Germline CDR1 reads SEHNR; CDR2 reads FQNEAQ (reference sequence). The CDR3 loop is CASSGDRGWNEQFF. In DNA form, the CDR3 reads TGTGCCAGCAGCGGGGACAGGGGATGGAATGAGCAGTTCTTC.

The gene calls are TRBV6-2 or TRBV6-3 and TRBJ2-3; TRBD2 might be the D (6 bases). Germline V gives CDR1 MNHEY, CDR2 SVGEGT. This CDR3 spans 14 amino acids. V lost 5 bases to trimming and J lost 0 bases, with 9 bases between them. CDR3 in DNA: TGTGCCAGCAGTCGGGACTCTAGCACAGATACGCAGTATTTT. Its protein is CASSRDSSTDTQYF.

This rearrangement joins TRBV2 to TRBJ2-1; 11 bases are shared with TRBD2. J was trimmed by 4 bases and V by 6 bases; bases with no gene match: 5. This CDR3 is 15 amino acids long. Germline V lookup: CDR1 SNHLY, CDR2 FYNNEI. This CDR3 reads CASRSSGGNYNEQFF. The CDR3 DNA reads as TGTGCCAGCAGATCTAGCGGGGGGAATTACAATGAGCAGTTCTTC.

The chain has TRBV4-2 and TRBJ2-7; no clear D. Germline assignment: CDR1 LGHNA and CDR2 YNFKEQ. The CDR3 runs 11 residues. V shed 3 bases and J shed 4 bases, with 4 bases lying between them. The CDR3 sequence is CASSHQYEQYF. DNA for the CDR3: TGTGCCAGCAGCCATCAGTACGAGCAGTACTTC.

The rearrangement links TRBV25-1 to TRBJ2-5, with D unresolved. The CDR3 sequence is 11 residues long. Trimming removed 3 bases from V and 7 bases from J, with 6 bases in between. CDR1 and CDR2 from the germline V gene are MGHDK and SYGVNS. CDR3 DNA: TGTGCCAGCAGTGACTTGGCGACCCAGTACTTC. Its protein is CASSDLATQYF.

The chain employs TRBV5-4 and TRBJ1-4; D gene unclear. V was clipped by 4 bases and J by 8 bases, with 9 bases between them. Germline lookup yields CDR1 SGHNT and CDR2 YYREEE (reference sequence). The CDR3 is made up of 12 amino acids. The CDR3 protein is CASSEDGEKLFF. CDR3 coding DNA: TGTGCCAGCAGCGAAGACGGGGAAAAACTGTTTTTT.

This sequence joins TRBV7-2 and TRBJ2-3; 11 bases fit TRBD2. CDR1 is SGHTA and CDR2 is FQGNSA in the germline V gene. With 1 base clipped from V and 3 bases from J, the junction kept 0 bases outside the gene matches. This CDR3 comprises 15 residues. The DNA for the CDR3 is TGTGCCAGCAGCTTAGGACTAGCGGGAACAGATACGCAGTATTTT. Residues: CASSLGLAGTDTQYF.

The chain combines TRBV9 with TRBJ2-5; TRBD2 matches 8 bases. J gave up 9 bases and V 4 bases, and 8 bases lay outside the gene matches. Per the germline V gene, CDR1 is SGDLS and CDR2 is YYNGEE. There are 13 residues in the CDR3. This chain's CDR3 is CASSLLAEGAQYF. For the CDR3, the DNA is TGTGCCAGCAGCTTACTAGCGGAGGGGGCCCAGTACTTC.

The rearrangement joins TRBV6-5 to TRBJ1-6, with D hard to call. There are 15 residues in the CDR3. Germline V CDR1 and CDR2: MNHEY, SVGAGI. Trimming took 7 bases from V and 2 from J, leaving 12 bases between them. CDR3 in DNA: TGTGCCAGCACGTCGGGTTTCCCCTATAATTCACCCCTCCACTTT. Its protein product is CASTSGFPYNSPLHF.

V is TRBV5-1 and J is TRBJ1-2; D remains unclear. V gave up 0 bases and J gave up 3 bases, with 9 bases separating them. This CDR3 is built from 14 residues. Per the germline V gene, CDR1 is SGHRS and CDR2 is YFSETQ. The CDR3 reads CASSLVQADYGYTF. CDR3 bases: TGCGCCAGCAGCTTGGTCCAGGCCGACTATGGCTACACCTTC.

The rearrangement joins TRBV7-2 to TRBJ2-5; 10 nucleotides agree with TRBD2. Unmatched junction bases numbered 7, after V lost 5 bases and J lost 4 bases. The CDR3 extends over 15 amino acids. CDR1 SGHTA and CDR2 FQGNSA come from the germline V gene. For the CDR3, the DNA is TGTGCCAGCAGCCCTAGCGGGGGCGCTCCAGAGACCCAGTACTTC. It specifies CASSPSGGAPETQYF.

This clone was detected a few times. In DNA, the CDR3 is TGTGCCAGCAGCGGATTCACAGGGGTCGGCGAGCAGTACTTC. Translating gives CASSGFTGVGEQYF. V usage is TRBV5-6 and J usage is TRBJ2-7; TRBD1 matches 7 bases. Germline CDR1 SGHDT, CDR2 YYEEEE. Trimming removed 4 bases from V and 6 bases from J; junction bases left unmatched: 10. The CDR3 is made up of 14 amino acids.

V usage is TRBV6-1 and J usage is TRBJ2-2; 7 nucleotides align to TRBD2. Germline trimming cut 4 bases from V and 1 base from J; bases unmatched to any gene: 9. The CDR3 has 17 residues. The V gene's germline CDR1 is MNHNS and CDR2 SASEGT. This CDR3 reads CASSAPRGSGNTGELFF. CDR3 nucleotides: TGTGCCAGCAGTGCCCCGCGGGGGAGCGGGAACACCGGGGAGCTGTTTTTT.

The chain uses TRBV6-6 and TRBJ1-4; 9 bases are a match to TRBD1. Trimming removed 4 bases from V and 3 bases from J; junction bases left unmatched: 0. Germline V gene lookup returns CDR1 MNHNY and CDR2 SVGAGI (reference sequence). This CDR3 contains 14 residues. The CDR3 region is CASSWTGANEKLFF. The CDR3 DNA reads as TGTGCCAGCAGTTGGACAGGGGCTAATGAAAAACTGTTTTTT.

The chain uses TRBV6-2 or TRBV6-3 and TRBJ1-2; D ambiguous. Per germline, CDR1 MNHEY and CDR2 SVGEGT. V dropped 5 bases and J dropped 8 bases, with 9 bases sitting between them. The CDR3 runs to 11 residues. CDR3 sequence (DNA): TGTGCCAGCAGTAAACTCGGGGGCTACACCTTC. This encodes CASSKLGGYTF.

The rearrangement uses TRBV28 and TRBJ1-4; the D gene is possibly TRBD1 (5 bases). CDR1 is MDHEN, CDR2 SYDVKM, per germline. V was shortened by 6 bases and J by 3 bases, with 14 bases between the two germline ends. The CDR3 totals 15 residues. In DNA form, the CDR3 reads TGTGCCAGCAGATACGACAGAACGGCTAATGAAAAACTGTTTTTT. It is translated as CASRYDRTANEKLFF.